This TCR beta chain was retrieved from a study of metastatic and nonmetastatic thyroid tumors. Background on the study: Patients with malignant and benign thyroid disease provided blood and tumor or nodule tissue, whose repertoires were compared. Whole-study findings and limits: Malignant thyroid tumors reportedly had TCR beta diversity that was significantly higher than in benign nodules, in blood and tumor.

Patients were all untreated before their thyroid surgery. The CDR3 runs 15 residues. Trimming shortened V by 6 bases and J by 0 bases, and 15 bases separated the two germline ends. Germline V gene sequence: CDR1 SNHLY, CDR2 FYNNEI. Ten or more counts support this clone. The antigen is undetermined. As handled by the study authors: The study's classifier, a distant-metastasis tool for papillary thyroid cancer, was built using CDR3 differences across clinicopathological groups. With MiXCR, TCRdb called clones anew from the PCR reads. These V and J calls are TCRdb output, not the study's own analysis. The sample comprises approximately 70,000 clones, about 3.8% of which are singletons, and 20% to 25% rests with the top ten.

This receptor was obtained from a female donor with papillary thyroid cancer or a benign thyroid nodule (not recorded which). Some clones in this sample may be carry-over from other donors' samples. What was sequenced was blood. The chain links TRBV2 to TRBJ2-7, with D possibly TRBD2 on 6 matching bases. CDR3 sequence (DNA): TGTGCCAGCAGGGAGGGCCCGACAACCTCCTACGAGCAGTACTTC. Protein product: CASREGPTTSYEQYF.